The 2 T cell receptor beta chains below were found in one sample sequenced in a study of cytomegalovirus exposure and HLA in healthy donors. Profiling relied on immunoSEQ multiplex PCR, and the TCRdb table lists in-frame clones only, not all of them. The sample contains 100,000 to 150,000 clones, approximately 90% of which appear only once. Sequencing was carried out using PBMCs. The receptor source for this set is a woman under 30 in good health and CMV-seronegative.

Only one count was recorded for this clone. The rearrangement links TRBV29-1 to TRBJ2-1; TRBD1 matches at 8 bases. Germline values: CDR1 SQVTM, CDR2 ANQGSEA. The CDR3 runs to 15 residues. Losses at the gene ends were 6 bases for V and 0 bases for J; bases not matched to a gene: 7. The CDR3 DNA reads as TGCAGCGTCCGACAGGGGATAAGCTCCTACAATGAGCAGTTCTTC. Its protein is CSVRQGISSYNEQFF.

The CDR3 nucleotides read TGTGCCATCAGTGCCCGACTAGCGGGGGTGAGCACAGATACGCAGTATTTT. Encoded protein: CAISARLAGVSTDTQYF. The chain joins TRBV10-3 to TRBJ2-3; TRBD2 agrees at 12 bases. The germline gives CDR1 ENHRY, CDR2 SYGVKD. With 4 bases clipped from V and 0 bases from J, the junction kept 5 bases outside the gene matches. This CDR3 is 17 amino acids long.